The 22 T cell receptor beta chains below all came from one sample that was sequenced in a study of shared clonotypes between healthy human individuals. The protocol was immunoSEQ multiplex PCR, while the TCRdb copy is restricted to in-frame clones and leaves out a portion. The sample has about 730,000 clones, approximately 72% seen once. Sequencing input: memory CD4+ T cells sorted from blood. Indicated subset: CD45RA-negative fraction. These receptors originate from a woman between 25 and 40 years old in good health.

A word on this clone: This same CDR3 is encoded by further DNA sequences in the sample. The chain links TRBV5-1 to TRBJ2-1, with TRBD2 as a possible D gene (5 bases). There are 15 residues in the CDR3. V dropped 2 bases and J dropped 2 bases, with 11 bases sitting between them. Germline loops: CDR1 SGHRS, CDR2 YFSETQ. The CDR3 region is CASSFSSGAYNEQFF. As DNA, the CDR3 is TGCGCCAGCAGCTTCTCAAGCGGTGCCTACAATGAGCAGTTCTTC.

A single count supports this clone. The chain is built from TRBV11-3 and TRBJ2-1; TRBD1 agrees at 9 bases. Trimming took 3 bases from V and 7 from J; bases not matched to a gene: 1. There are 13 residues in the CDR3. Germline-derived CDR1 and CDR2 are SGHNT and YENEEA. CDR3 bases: TGTGCCAGCAGCTTGGGACAGGGTAATGAGCAGTTCTTC. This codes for CASSLGQGNEQFF.

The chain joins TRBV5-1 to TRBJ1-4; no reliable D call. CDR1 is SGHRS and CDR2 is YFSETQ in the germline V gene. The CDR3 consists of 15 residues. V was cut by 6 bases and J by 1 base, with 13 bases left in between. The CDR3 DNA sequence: TGCGCCAGCACCCGATCGGTCGGAACTAATGAAAAACTGTTTTTT. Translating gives CASTRSVGTNEKLFF.

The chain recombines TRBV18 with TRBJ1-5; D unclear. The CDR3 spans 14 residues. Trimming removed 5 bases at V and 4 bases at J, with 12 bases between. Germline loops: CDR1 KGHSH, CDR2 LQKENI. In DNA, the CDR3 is TGTGCCAGCTCAAGTGCCCAGCTTAATCAGCCCCAGCATTTT. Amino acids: CASSSAQLNQPQHF.

The CDR3: CASTQPGGETQYF. In DNA, the CDR3 is TGTGCCAGCACCCAGCCCGGTGGAGAGACCCAGTACTTC. V gene TRBV7-9 combines with J gene TRBJ2-5; D uncertain. In germline, CDR1 is SEHNR, CDR2 FQNEAQ (reference sequence). The CDR3 totals 13 residues. V was pared by 7 bases and J by 4 bases, with 13 bases between.

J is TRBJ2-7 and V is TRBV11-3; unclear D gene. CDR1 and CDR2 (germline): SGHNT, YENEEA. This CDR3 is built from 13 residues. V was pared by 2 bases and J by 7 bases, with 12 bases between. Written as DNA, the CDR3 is TGTGCCAGCAGCTTAAGCCTAGTGGGGGAGCAGTACTTC. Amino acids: CASSLSLVGEQYF.

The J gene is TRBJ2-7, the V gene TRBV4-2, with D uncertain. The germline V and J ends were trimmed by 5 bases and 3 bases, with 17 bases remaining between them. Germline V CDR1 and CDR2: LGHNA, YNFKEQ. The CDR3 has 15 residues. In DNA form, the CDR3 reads TGTGCCAGCAGCTTGGCCACCCCCGAAATCTACGAGCAGTACTTC. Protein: CASSLATPEIYEQYF.

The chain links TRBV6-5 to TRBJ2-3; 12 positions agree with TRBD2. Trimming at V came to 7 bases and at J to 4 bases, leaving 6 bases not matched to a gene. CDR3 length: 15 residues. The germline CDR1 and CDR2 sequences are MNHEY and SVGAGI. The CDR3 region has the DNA TGTGCCAGCATCCCTAGCGGGAGGGCGTCAGATACGCAGTATTTT. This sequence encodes CASIPSGRASDTQYF.

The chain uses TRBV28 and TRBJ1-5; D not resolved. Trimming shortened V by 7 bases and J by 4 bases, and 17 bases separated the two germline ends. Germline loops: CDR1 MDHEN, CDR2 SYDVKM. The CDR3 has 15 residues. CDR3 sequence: CASNPHVSVNQPQHF. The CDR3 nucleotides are TGTGCCAGCAACCCCCACGTGAGCGTTAATCAGCCCCAGCATTTT.

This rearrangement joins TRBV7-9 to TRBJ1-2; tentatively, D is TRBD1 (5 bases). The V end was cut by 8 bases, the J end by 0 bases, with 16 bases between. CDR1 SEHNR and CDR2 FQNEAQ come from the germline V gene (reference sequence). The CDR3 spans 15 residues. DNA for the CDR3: TGTGCCAGCGGGAAAAAGGGGACTGCTAACTATGGCTACACCTTC. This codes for CASGKKGTANYGYTF.

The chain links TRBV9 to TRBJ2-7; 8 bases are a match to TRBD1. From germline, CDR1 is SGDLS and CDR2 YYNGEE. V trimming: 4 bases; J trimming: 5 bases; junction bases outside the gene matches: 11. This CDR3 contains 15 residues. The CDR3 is CASSLRGTGGNEQYF. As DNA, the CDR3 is TGTGCCAGCAGCTTAAGGGGGACAGGAGGAAACGAGCAGTACTTC.

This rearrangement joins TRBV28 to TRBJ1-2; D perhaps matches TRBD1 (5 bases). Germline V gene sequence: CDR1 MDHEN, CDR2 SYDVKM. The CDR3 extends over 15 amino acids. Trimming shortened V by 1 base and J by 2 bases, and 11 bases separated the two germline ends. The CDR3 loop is CASSLYLGTNYGYTF. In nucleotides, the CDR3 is TGTGCCAGCAGTTTATACCTGGGGACGAACTATGGCTACACCTTC.

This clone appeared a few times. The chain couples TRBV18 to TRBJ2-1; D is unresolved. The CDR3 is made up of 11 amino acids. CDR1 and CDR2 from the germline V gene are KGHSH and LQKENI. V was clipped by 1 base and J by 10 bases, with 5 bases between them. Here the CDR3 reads CASSPLLEQFF. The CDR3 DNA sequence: TGTGCCAGCTCACCACTCCTAGAGCAGTTCTTC.

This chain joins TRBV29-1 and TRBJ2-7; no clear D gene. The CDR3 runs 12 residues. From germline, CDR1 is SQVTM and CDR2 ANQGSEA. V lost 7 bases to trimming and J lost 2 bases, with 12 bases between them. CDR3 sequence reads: CSARHAAYEQYF. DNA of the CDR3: TGCAGCGCCCGACACGCCGCCTACGAGCAGTACTTC.

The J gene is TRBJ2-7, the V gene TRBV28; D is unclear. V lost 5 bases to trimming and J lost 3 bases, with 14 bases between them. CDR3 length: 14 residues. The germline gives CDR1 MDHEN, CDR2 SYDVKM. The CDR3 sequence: CASSPVPIYYEQYF. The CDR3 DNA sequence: TGTGCCAGCAGTCCTGTTCCAATCTACTACGAGCAGTACTTC.

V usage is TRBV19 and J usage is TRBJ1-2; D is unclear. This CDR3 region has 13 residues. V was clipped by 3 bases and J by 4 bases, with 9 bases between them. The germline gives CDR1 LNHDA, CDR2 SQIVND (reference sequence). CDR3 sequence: CASSMDGPYGYTF. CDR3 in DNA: TGTGCCAGTAGTATGGACGGTCCCTATGGCTACACCTTC.

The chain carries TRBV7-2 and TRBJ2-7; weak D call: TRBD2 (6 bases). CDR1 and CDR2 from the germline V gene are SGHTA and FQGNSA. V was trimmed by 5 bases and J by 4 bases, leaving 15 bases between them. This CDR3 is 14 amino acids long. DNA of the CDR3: TGTGCCAGCAGCCAGGGCGGGGTACGATACGAGCAGTACTTC. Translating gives CASSQGGVRYEQYF.

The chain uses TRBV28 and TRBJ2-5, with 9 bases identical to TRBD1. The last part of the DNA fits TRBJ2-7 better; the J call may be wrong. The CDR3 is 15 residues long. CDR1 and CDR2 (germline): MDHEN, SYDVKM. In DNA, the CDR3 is TGTGCCAGCAGTTCATCCGGGACAGGGACCTACGAGCAGTACTTC. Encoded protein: CASSSSGTGTYEQYF.

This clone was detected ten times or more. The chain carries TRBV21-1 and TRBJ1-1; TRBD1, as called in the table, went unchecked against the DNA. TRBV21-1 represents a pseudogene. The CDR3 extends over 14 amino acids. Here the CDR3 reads CASSKETGGTEAFF. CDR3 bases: TGTGCCAGCAGCAAGGAAACAGGGGGCACTGAAGCTTTCTTT.

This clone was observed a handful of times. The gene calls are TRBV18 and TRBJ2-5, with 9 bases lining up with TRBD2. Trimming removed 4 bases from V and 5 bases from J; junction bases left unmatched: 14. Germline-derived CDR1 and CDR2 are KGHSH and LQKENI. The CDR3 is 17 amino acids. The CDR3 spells CASSHGGAGGVGETQYF. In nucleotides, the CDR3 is TGTGCCAGCTCACACGGAGGAGCGGGAGGAGTGGGGGAGACCCAGTACTTC. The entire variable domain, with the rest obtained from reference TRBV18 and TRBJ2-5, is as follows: NAGVMQNPRHLVRRRGQEARLRCSPMKGHSHVYWYRQLPEEGLKFMVYLQKENIIDESGMPKERFSAEFPKEGPSILRIQQVVRGDSAAYFCASSHGGAGGVGETQYFGPGTRLLVL.

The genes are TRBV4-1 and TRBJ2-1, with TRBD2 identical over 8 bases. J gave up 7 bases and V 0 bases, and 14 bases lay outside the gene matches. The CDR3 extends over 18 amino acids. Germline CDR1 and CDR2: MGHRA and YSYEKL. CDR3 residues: CASSQDRVAGFYGNEQFF. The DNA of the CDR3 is TGCGCCAGCAGCCAAGATAGGGTAGCGGGATTTTACGGGAATGAGCAGTTCTTC.

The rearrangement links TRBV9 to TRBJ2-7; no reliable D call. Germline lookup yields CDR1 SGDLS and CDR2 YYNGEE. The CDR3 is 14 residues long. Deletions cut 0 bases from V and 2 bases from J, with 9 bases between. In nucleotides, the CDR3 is TGTGCCAGCAGCGTAGACTCTCCCCCCTACGAGCAGTACTTC. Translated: CASSVDSPPYEQYF.